This TCR beta chain was sequenced for a study of cytotoxic CD8 clonotypes in ibrutinib-treated CLL. Turning to this clone: The antigen remains undetermined.

Sequencing was performed with immunoSEQ multiplex PCR; in TCRdb, only in-frame clones are kept and a portion is missing. The sample shows around 70,000 clones, 90% of them seen only once. Study results and caveats: Sample timing was unmatched between remission and later-progressing patients; lymph nodes unstudied. Upon ibrutinib response clonality rose, and upon progression it fell back toward baseline. Contraction or stability on treatment was seen for public clonotypes, which were uncommon.

Cryopreserved PBMCs were the source of around 2 micrograms of genomic DNA, which went to TCR beta libraries. This CDR3 has 14 amino acids. Germline CDR1 is SGHRS and CDR2 is YFSETQ. Trimming cost V 6 bases and J 0 bases; bases outside gene matches: 4. The V and J genes are TRBV5-1 and TRBJ2-3; 7 positions agree with TRBD1. This TCR was sampled from a human donor with chronic lymphocytic leukemia. This specimen was PBMCs, taken after 12 months of ibrutinib treatment. CDR3 region: CASTSTGSTDTQYF. CDR3 bases: TGCGCCAGCACTTCGACAGGGAGCACAGATACGCAGTATTTT.